This TCR beta chain was sequenced in a study of blood T cell repertoires in COVID-19 (dated by TCRdb to the early 2020s). Broadly, across the study: Samples from collaborators originated in the United States, Italy and Spain and spanned both the acute and convalescent phases of COVID-19. The prospective study material was composed of cDNA or gDNA derived from T cells, B-cell-depleted T cells, or PBMCs. Subjects who had been exposed to COVID-19, were actively infected with it, or had recovered from it provided the deeply sampled blood TCRbeta repertoires that made up the dataset. The repertoires were made available in a free public database intended to serve as a resource for research on the immune response to SARS-CoV-2. Samples were obtained from the ongoing ImmuneRACE study (first 160 participants) and from 950 to 1,500 subjects provided by 6 global collaborators. Nearly every sample came with metadata listing a de-identified subject ID, COVID-19 status, age in years and sex. Where available, HLA class I and class II types were obtained from metadata supplied by the sample provider rather than from assay-based typing.

Each collaborating institution followed its own protocols to collect whole blood in K2EDTA tubes. For TCRbeta analysis, collaborators shipped samples as frozen whole blood, isolated PBMCs, or DNA extracted from either of those sample types. Reading from cysteine to phenylalanine, the CDR3 counts 14 amino acids. Left in the record is the CDR3 DNA by itself, 42 bases read in frame from the first base. Reading the germline V gene gives CDR1 SGHTA and CDR2 FQGNSA. V is pared back by 1 base and J by 2 bases, with 8 bases lying between the germline termini. TCRbeta CDR3 regions were amplified from genomic DNA by means of the immunoSEQ Assay, a bias-controlled multiplex PCR. The authors' analysis ran thus. The number of nucleated cells in each sample was estimated from the amplification of reference gene primers within the assay. Sequence reads were collapsed and filtered to measure the absolute abundance of every unique TCRbeta CDR3 rearrangement. For each sample, productive Simpson clonality was calculated by taking the square root of Simpson's diversity index across productive rearrangements. TCRdb holds this immuneACCESS table with in-frame rearrangements only. Some clones are missing; in checked studies, unresolved V genes explain under half, and the rest has no known cause. Clonal size and the V and J genes are those of that table, whereas D and trimming came from the DNA. In this sample the table shows over 200,000 clones, about 68% of which occur a single time. Of the sample, about 3.5% is held by the ten largest clones.

As regards this clone: The specificity of this receptor is unknown. It has no much larger one-base neighbor in the sample; base qualities were not kept. The same CDR3 arises from other DNA sequences in this sample as well.

Findings and caveats that apply to the study as a whole: The amount of clinical and demographic metadata varied by source and participant and was provided uncurated.

The TCR was taken from a woman older than 75 with acute or convalescent COVID-19. The material sequenced was peripheral blood. The chain links TRBV7-2 with TRBJ1-1; the D gene assignment is ambiguous. The sequence in DNA is TGTGCCAGCAGCTTAGTCGGAGGAAACACTGAAGCTTTCTTT. Its product reads: CASSLVGGNTEAFF.